The present T cell receptor (beta chain) was sequenced within a study of vaccination effects on CD4 cells after COVID-19. Notes on this clone: The antigen is not known. Other DNA sequences from this sample encode an identical CDR3 as well.

V lost 0 bases to trimming and J lost 0 bases, with 6 bases between them. The CDR3 is made up of 15 amino acids. Germline lookup yields CDR1 GTSNPN and CDR2 SVGIG (reference sequence). ViraFEST expansion of antigen-specific CD4+ T cells with viral peptide pools preceded sequencing. CD4+ T cell isolation took place after 10 days of culture. The vaccine given was either BNT162b2 or mRNA-1273, in two doses. Only in-frame clones appear in the TCRdb table, and some are missing; sequencing was by immunoSEQ multiplex PCR. The data hold 15,000 to 20,000 clones, with 60% to 85% observed a single time. This clonotype originated in a human donor who received a COVID-19 vaccine. The sequenced sample was CD4+ T cells from PBMCs cultured with HCoV-NL63 spike peptides, obtained after COVID-19 vaccination. The chain links TRBV30 to TRBJ2-6, with D tentatively TRBD2 (5 bases). The CDR3 is CAWSVLGSGANVLTF. CDR3 bases: TGTGCCTGGAGTGTACTAGGCTCTGGGGCCAACGTCCTGACTTTC.